The following is a T cell receptor beta chain sequence with its context. The antigen is unknown. The sample belongs to a study of cytomegalovirus exposure and HLA in healthy donors. Study context: A prior analysis found 117 million unique TCR beta sequences from some 200 million T cells.

Study-wide results and limits: In a later analysis, HLA-associated TCR beta chains were more clonally expanded than equally common others.

Healthy donors of bone marrow made up the group. Amplification used 60 Vbeta primers and 13 Jbeta primers. The repertoire was sequenced with immunoSEQ multiplex PCR; TCRdb's copy has only in-frame clones and lacks some. The sample holds 110,000 to 150,000 clones, approximately 80% seen once. The length of the CDR3 is 15 residues. The J segment lost 3 bases and the V segment lost 5 bases, leaving 9 bases of the junction unmatched. CDR1 is MNHEY and CDR2 is SVGAGI in the germline V gene. The sequence was collected from a boy aged 2 to 9 in good health and CMV-seronegative. Sequenced: PBMCs. The chain joins TRBV6-5 to TRBJ2-5, with TRBD1 identical over 7 bases. Here the CDR3 reads CASSRNLDRKETQYF. CDR3 coding DNA: TGTGCCAGCAGTCGGAACTTGGACAGGAAAGAGACCCAGTACTTC.